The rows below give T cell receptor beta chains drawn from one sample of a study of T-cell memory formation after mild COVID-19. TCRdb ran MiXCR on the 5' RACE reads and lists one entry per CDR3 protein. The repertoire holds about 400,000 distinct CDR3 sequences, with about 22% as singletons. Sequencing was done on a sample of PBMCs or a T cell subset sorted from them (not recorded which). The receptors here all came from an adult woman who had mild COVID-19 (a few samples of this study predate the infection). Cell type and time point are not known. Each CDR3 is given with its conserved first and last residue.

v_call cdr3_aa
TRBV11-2 CASSFLREGSYEQYF
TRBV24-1 CATSESGDRDYGYTF
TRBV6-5 CASSYALGANVLTF
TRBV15 CATSRVAGSYNEQFF
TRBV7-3 CASSLISAGGLIDTQYF
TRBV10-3 CAISESWTVSRGYTF
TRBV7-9 CASSLTYEQYF
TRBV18 CASSSAGTEGDTQYF
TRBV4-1 CASSQEPLAGGADTQYF
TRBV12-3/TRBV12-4 CASRTPGQGSGNTIYF
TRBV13 CASTSTGTGVYGYTF
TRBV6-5 CASRINNEQFF
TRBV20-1 CSASPPAGFYTEAFF
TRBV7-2 CASSLGVVDTQYF
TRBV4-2 CASSQDRRRLHF
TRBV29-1 CSVTPPGISSYEQYF
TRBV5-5 CASSSWEQPHTDTQYF
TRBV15 CATSRGSSLTSGEYNEQFF
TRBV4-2 CASSPSDGEPYGYTF
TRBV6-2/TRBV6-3 CASSYEWSNQPQHF
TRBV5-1 CASSLTRSSTDTQYF
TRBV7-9 CASSSALRGVENEQFF
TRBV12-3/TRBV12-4 CASTPGGPYEQYF
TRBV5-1 CASSLDDGLQETQYF
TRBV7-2 CASSLGATGAEAFF
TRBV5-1 CASRESINYGYTF
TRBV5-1 CASSSTGGLETQYF